Each of the 11 T cell receptor beta chains below was sequenced from the same sample in a study of human T cells and chemical hapten exposure. TCRdb independently ran MiXCR on the RACE reads; one entry per CDR3 protein. The table records approximately 80,000 distinct CDR3 sequences, around 9.6% of them present only once. Stated time point: patch test 2, 6 weeks after DPC sensitization. The treatment here: therapeutic diphenylcyclopropenone sensitization with weekly scalp DPC. The source material was whole blood, sampled in connection with sensitization to the hapten diphenylcyclopropenone (DPC). All receptors come from a woman aged 25 to 39 with alopecia areata. Some clones in this sample may be carry-over from other donors' samples.

The CDR3 DNA reads TGTGCCAGCAGCCGGGGGTCGACCGGGGAGCTGTTTTTT. This sequence encodes CASSRGSTGELFF. V gene TRBV11-2 combines with J gene TRBJ2-2; perhaps TRBD2 as D (6 bases). The CDR3 is 13 amino acids. Germline CDR1 SGHAT, CDR2 FQNNGV. Deletions cut 5 bases from V and 5 bases from J, with 9 bases between.

A word on this clonotype: Since a much larger clone is just one base distant, this may be a read error. The chain recombines TRBV7-3 with TRBJ2-3; unclear D gene. The germline CDR1 and CDR2 sequences are SGHTA and FQGTGA. The CDR3 is made up of 14 amino acids. The ends were cut back, 5 bases at V and 0 bases at J, with 9 bases in the middle. CDR3 DNA: TGTGCCAGCAGCGGACGGGCAAGCACAGATACGCAGTATTTT. It codes for CASSGRASTDTQYF.

At least ten counts were recorded for this clonotype. The chain couples TRBV28 to TRBJ1-6; D unresolved. The germline V and J ends were trimmed by 7 bases and 10 bases, with 11 bases remaining between them. The CDR3 loop spans 12 amino acids. Germline V gene sequence: CDR1 MDHEN, CDR2 SYDVKM. The CDR3 DNA reads as TGTGCCAGCATGGTTCTGGGCTCACCCCTCCACTTT. This translates into CASMVLGSPLHF.

The sample holds a few counts of this clonotype. The chain links TRBV5-1 to TRBJ2-6; a weak D match, TRBD1 (5 bases). This CDR3 has 15 amino acids. Germline V gives CDR1 SGHRS, CDR2 YFSETQ. Trimming pared 2 bases from V and 4 bases from J, leaving 10 bases between. The CDR3 nucleotides are TGCGCCAGCAGCTTCGACAGACCCGGGGCCAACGTCCTGACTTTC. Its translation is CASSFDRPGANVLTF. Looking up the rest from reference TRBV5-1 and TRBJ2-6 gives the full variable domain: KAGVTQTPRYLIKTRGQQVTLSCSPISGHRSVSWYQQTPGQGLQFLFEYFSETQRNKGNFPGRFSGRQFSNSRSEMNVSTLELGDSALYLCASSFDRPGANVLTFGAGSRLTVL.

This clonotype was seen repeatedly, ten times or more. The rearrangement links TRBV7-3 to TRBJ2-3, with TRBD1 matching 7 bases. The CDR3 sequence is 14 residues long. Germline trimming cut 5 bases from V and 0 bases from J; bases unmatched to any gene: 2. The germline gives CDR1 SGHTA, CDR2 FQGTGA. CDR3: CASSGQASTDTQYF. CDR3 bases: TGTGCCAGCAGCGGACAGGCAAGCACAGATACGCAGTATTTT.

This clonotype was seen repeatedly, ten times or more. The V and J genes are TRBV5-6 and TRBJ2-1; D gene uncertain. The germline V and J ends were trimmed by 5 bases and 1 base, with 10 bases remaining between them. The germline V gene has CDR1 SGHDT and CDR2 YYEEEE. The CDR3 covers 14 residues. For the CDR3, the DNA is TGTGCCAGCAGAACGGAAACTTCCTACAATGAGCAGTTCTTC. Amino acid sequence: CASRTETSYNEQFF.

This clonotype appeared a few times. The rearrangement uses TRBV5-4 and TRBJ2-2; the D is unclear. CDR3 length equals 15 residues. The germline gives CDR1 SGHNT, CDR2 YYREEE (reference sequence). Trimming took off 4 bases at V and 1 base at J, with 11 bases between the two ends. The CDR3 is CASSDRRWNTGELFF. CDR3 bases: TGTGCCAGCAGCGATCGCCGGTGGAACACCGGGGAGCTGTTTTTT.

This clonotype was counted at least ten times. One end of the junction varies from germline; a read error may be responsible. The gene calls are TRBV12-3 or TRBV12-4 and TRBJ1-6, with a weak D call TRBD1 (6 bases). This CDR3 is 14 amino acids long. The CDR3 region is CASTFGGGNLPLHF. The DNA for the CDR3 is TGTGCCAGCACCTTCGGAGGGGGTAATTTACCCCTCCACTTT.

There are many counts of this clonotype. The rearrangement uses TRBV6-6 and TRBJ2-7, with 7 bases identical to TRBD2. The V and J ends lost 5 bases and 0 bases, in that order; junction bases with no gene match: 10. Germline CDR1 MNHNY, CDR2 SVGAGI (reference sequence). The CDR3 contains 16 residues. The CDR3, as DNA: TGTGCCAGCAGTCGCAGCGGGACGGTCAACTCCTACGAGCAGTACTTC. Translating it yields CASSRSGTVNSYEQYF.

This clonotype was detected ten times or more. The chain links TRBV7-2 to TRBJ2-3, with 9 bases identical to TRBD2. Looked up from germline, CDR1 is SGHTA and CDR2 is FQGNSA. This CDR3 spans 18 amino acids. The ends lost 1 base at V and 6 bases at J; junction bases unmatched: 14. CDR3 loop: CASSLESWWRGGSDTQYF. The CDR3 coding sequence is TGTGCCAGCAGCTTAGAGAGTTGGTGGCGGGGGGGATCGGATACGCAGTATTTT.

The table lists this clonotype with many counts. The rearrangement links TRBV2 to TRBJ1-4, with D uncertain. Germline assignment: CDR1 SNHLY and CDR2 FYNNEI. Deletions cut 6 bases from V and 4 bases from J, with 3 bases between. The CDR3 contains 11 residues. CDR3 sequence: CASRVNEKLFF. DNA of the CDR3: TGTGCCAGCAGGGTTAATGAAAAACTGTTTTTT.